The 15 T cell receptor beta chains listed next were all sequenced from one sample in a study of T cell responses to AZD1222 COVID-19 vaccine. The repertoire was sequenced with immunoSEQ multiplex PCR; TCRdb's copy has only in-frame clones and lacks some. The sample lists approximately 190,000 clones, around 90% occurring once. The sample consisted of peripheral blood, taken on day 0 of AZD1222 vaccination. The receptor source for this set is an adult in good health.

V is TRBV27 and J is TRBJ1-5; a possible D gene is TRBD1 (6 bases). The V gene lost 3 bases and the J gene lost 7 bases, with 13 bases spanning the gap. This CDR3 spans 14 amino acids. Germline V gene lookup returns CDR1 MNHEY and CDR2 SMNVEV (reference sequence). DNA for the CDR3: TGTGCCAGCAGTTTGGGGGGGCATCGCCAGCCCCAGCATTTT. It is translated as CASSLGGHRQPQHF.

The rearrangement links TRBV7-9 to TRBJ1-2; tentative D call: TRBD1 (5 bases). V was clipped by 2 bases and J by 3 bases, with 10 bases between them. Germline V gives CDR1 SEHNR, CDR2 FQNEAQ (reference sequence). The CDR3 is made up of 14 amino acids. The chain's CDR3 is CASSLLGGDYGYTF. In DNA, the CDR3 is TGTGCCAGCAGCTTACTTGGGGGGGACTATGGCTACACCTTC.

The rearrangement joins TRBV18 to TRBJ2-7, with D unresolved. The V end was cut by 1 base, the J end by 0 bases, with 10 bases between. This CDR3 is built from 15 residues. Germline-derived CDR1 and CDR2 are KGHSH and LQKENI. The CDR3: CASSPRGSYSYEQYF. The CDR3 nucleotides read TGTGCCAGCTCACCACGGGGAAGTTACTCCTACGAGCAGTACTTC.

The chain joins TRBV3-1 (or the pseudogene TRBV3-2) to TRBJ1-4; possibly TRBD1 for D (6 bases). CDR1 is LGHDT, CDR2 YNNKEL, per germline (reference sequence). V dropped 0 bases and J dropped 2 bases, with 13 bases sitting between them. This CDR3 is 17 amino acids long. CDR3 region: CASSQDNRVGTNEKLFF. CDR3 DNA: TGTGCCAGCAGCCAAGACAACAGGGTTGGGACTAATGAAAAACTGTTTTTT.

This chain connects TRBV14 to TRBJ2-5, with 7 bases that match TRBD1. This CDR3 is built from 15 residues. J was trimmed by 3 bases and V by 4 bases; bases with no gene match: 8. CDR1 SGHDN and CDR2 FVKESK come from the germline V gene. The CDR3, as DNA: TGTGCCAGCAGCCCCGGGACAGCCATAGAAGAGACCCAGTACTTC. Translated: CASSPGTAIEETQYF. Supplemented by reference TRBV14 and TRBJ2-5, the full variable domain reads EAGVTQFPSHSVIEKGQTVTLRCDPISGHDNLYWYRRVMGKEIKFLLHFVKESKQDESGMPNNRFLAERTGGTYSTLKVQPAELEDSGVYFCASSPGTAIEETQYFGPGTRLLVL.

This chain connects TRBV6-1 to TRBJ1-3; perhaps TRBD1 as D (5 bases). Germline CDR1 and CDR2: MNHNS and SASEGT. The CDR3 contains 16 residues. Trimming stripped 2 bases from V and 0 bases from J, with 11 bases between. The CDR3 sequence: CASSERRGSSGNTIYF. The CDR3 DNA reads as TGTGCCAGCAGTGAACGACGGGGCAGCTCTGGAAACACCATATATTTT.

This chain uses TRBV9 with TRBJ2-3; the D is unclear. Per the germline V gene, CDR1 is SGDLS and CDR2 is YYNGEE. The V and J ends lost 0 bases and 5 bases respectively, with 10 bases between them. The CDR3 consists of 14 residues. The CDR3 spells CASSVGVSQDTQYF. The CDR3 DNA reads TGTGCCAGCAGCGTAGGGGTATCCCAAGATACGCAGTATTTT.

Only a few counts were recorded for this clone. The V call is TRBV4-3, the J call TRBJ1-1; D unresolved. The V end lost 0 bases, the J end lost 3 bases, and 20 bases lay between the germline ends. Germline CDR1 reads LGHNA; CDR2 reads YSLEER. The CDR3 runs to 18 residues. Here the CDR3 reads CASSQDRINTVAHTEAFF. CDR3 nucleotide sequence: TGCGCCAGCAGCCAAGATCGGATCAACACGGTGGCGCACACTGAAGCTTTCTTT.

This sequence joins TRBV5-1 and TRBJ2-3; 7 bases are a match to TRBD1. Germline CDR1 and CDR2: SGHRS and YFSETQ. This CDR3 has 15 residues. Trimming cost V 4 bases and J 0 bases; bases outside gene matches: 5. CDR3 amino acids: CASSTQGHSTDTQYF. CDR3 nucleotide sequence: TGCGCCAGCAGCACACAGGGGCATAGCACAGATACGCAGTATTTT.

The CDR3 here is CASSLARGSNQPQHF. The CDR3 DNA sequence: TGTGCCAGCAGCTTAGCCAGGGGTAGCAATCAGCCCCAGCATTTT. The rearrangement uses TRBV7-6 and TRBJ1-5; TRBD1 might be the D (6 bases). Germline V gene data show CDR1 as SGHVS and CDR2 as FNYEAQ. This CDR3 has 15 amino acids. The germline V and J ends were trimmed by 0 bases and 0 bases, with 6 bases remaining between them. The variable domain in full, completed from reference TRBV7-6 and TRBJ1-5, reads GAGVSQSPRYKVTKRGQDVALRCDPISGHVSLYWYRQALGQGPEFLTYFNYEAQQDKSGLPNDRFSAERPEGSISTLTIQRTEQRDSAMYRCASSLARGSNQPQHFGDGTRLSIL.

The chain uses TRBV7-6 and TRBJ1-6; D perhaps matches TRBD1 (5 bases). This CDR3 contains 17 residues. CDR1 SGHVS and CDR2 FNYEAQ come from the germline V gene. V lost 4 bases and J lost 6, with 19 bases in between. The chain's CDR3 is CASSSKPLGRSNSPLHF. In DNA form, the CDR3 reads TGTGCCAGCAGCTCCAAACCTTTGGGACGGAGTAATTCACCCCTCCACTTT.

The V gene is TRBV28, the J gene TRBJ1-5, with D possibly being TRBD1 (5 bases). Trimming cost V 7 bases and J 9 bases, with 16 bases left between them. From germline, CDR1 is MDHEN and CDR2 SYDVKM. The CDR3 length is 13 residues. The CDR3 DNA reads TGTGCCAGCACCCGAGGAACAGGAGGGCCCCAGCATTTT. It is translated as CASTRGTGGPQHF.

This chain links TRBV7-2 with TRBJ2-7, with 8 bases that match TRBD2. Germline V lookup: CDR1 SGHTA, CDR2 FQGNSA. The CDR3 has 16 residues. Unmatched junction bases numbered 6, after V lost 0 bases and J lost 2 bases. CDR3 DNA sequence: TGTGCCAGCAGCTTAGCGATTAGCGGGGAAGCCTACGAGCAGTACTTC. Protein product: CASSLAISGEAYEQYF. The whole variable domain, filled in from reference TRBV7-2 and TRBJ2-7, reads GAGVSQSPSNKVTEKGKDVELRCDPISGHTALYWYRQSLGQGLEFLIYFQGNSAPDKSGLPSDRFSAERTGGSVSTLTIQRTQQEDSAVYLCASSLAISGEAYEQYFGPGTRLTVT.

The gene calls are TRBV6-1 and TRBJ2-5; possible D gene TRBD1, 6 bases. Trimming left V 4 bases short and J 4 bases short, with 19 bases between. This CDR3 region has 16 residues. Germline CDR1 is MNHNS and CDR2 is SASEGT. In nucleotides, the CDR3 is TGTGCCAGCAGTGCAGGGGTCCTTCCCTCCGGAGAGACCCAGTACTTC. It is translated as CASSAGVLPSGETQYF.

V gene TRBV7-2 combines with J gene TRBJ2-1; tentative D call: TRBD1 (5 bases). The germline gives CDR1 SGHTA, CDR2 FQGNSA. The germline V and J ends were trimmed by 1 base and 8 bases, with 12 bases remaining between them. This CDR3 region has 14 residues. CDR3 DNA sequence: TGTGCCAGCAGCTTAGAGGCCTTAGGGGATGAGCAGTTCTTC. Translating it yields CASSLEALGDEQFF. The variable domain in full, completed from reference TRBV7-2 and TRBJ2-1, reads GAGVSQSPSNKVTEKGKDVELRCDPISGHTALYWYRQSLGQGLEFLIYFQGNSAPDKSGLPSDRFSAERTGGSVSTLTIQRTQQEDSAVYLCASSLEALGDEQFFGPGTRLTVL.